The rows below give T cell receptor beta chains drawn from one sample of a study of CD8+ T cells in alopecia areata. TCRdb keeps only in-frame clones here, not all; method: immunoSEQ multiplex PCR. The sample carries about 220,000 clones, under 60% recorded once. This specimen was CD4+ T cells sorted from blood, taken at week 4, from a patient treated with tofacitinib. These receptors were collected from a human donor with alopecia areata. Both conserved end residues are part of each CDR3. The D gene is left open where the match is weak. Only some rows state a clone size, as once, few, many or a class for expanded clones.

>NA|TRBJ2-7|NA|TRBV6-1
TGTGCCAGCAGTGTGCGGGGGCATTTGACCTACGAGCAGTACTTC
CASSVRGHLTYEQYF
>TRBD2|TRBJ2-1|few|TRBV5-1
TGCGCCAGCAGCTCCCAGGGACTAGCGGGTGACAATGAGCAGTTCTTC
CASSSQGLAGDNEQFF
>NA|TRBJ2-3|NA|TRBV27
TGTGCCAGCAGTTTTTCAGATACGCAGTATTTT
CASSFSDTQYF
>NA|TRBJ2-1|few|TRBV29-1
TGCAGCGAAAGAGAATACAATGAGCAGTTCTTC
CSEREYNEQFF
>NA|TRBJ2-3|few|TRBV29-1
TGCAGCGTTGTTTGGACAGGAGGGACAGATACGCAGTATTTT
CSVVWTGGTDTQYF
>TRBD2|TRBJ2-5|NA|TRBV6-5
TGTGCCAGCACTGTAGCGGGGGAAGAGACCCAGTACTTC
CASTVAGEETQYF
>NA|TRBJ2-7|NA|TRBV20-1
TGCAGTGTGGGGCACGAGCAGTACTTC
CSVGHEQYF
>NA|TRBJ2-5|few|TRBV6-5
TGTGCCAGCAATCCCATGGGCAGACAAGAGACCCAGTACTTC
CASNPMGRQETQYF
>NA|TRBJ2-7|NA|TRBV30
TGTGCCTCTGCAGGCAAAGGGCGTCTCGAGCAGTACTTC
CASAGKGRLEQYF
>NA|TRBJ2-6|few|TRBV25-1
TGTGCCAGCAGTCGCCCTGGGGCCAACGTCCTGACTTTC
CASSRPGANVLTF
>TRBD1|TRBJ2-7|NA|TRBV29-1
TGCAGCGCAATCTCCGGGACAGGAGGCTACGAGCAGTACTTC
CSAISGTGGYEQYF
>NA|TRBJ2-7|NA|TRBV2
TGTGCCAGCAGTGGCGAAACCTCCTACGAGCAGTACTTC
CASSGETSYEQYF
>NA|TRBJ1-2|NA|TRBV7-2
TGTGCCAGCAGCTTGGGGGGTGGCTACACCTTC
CASSLGGGYTF
>TRBD1|TRBJ1-6|once|TRBV4-3
TGCGCCAGCAGCCCTCAAGGGACAGAAAGGTCACCCCTCCACTTT
CASSPQGTERSPLHF
>NA|TRBJ1-1|NA|TRBV29-1
TGCAGCGTTGTCCCCACGAACACTGAAGCTTTCTTT
CSVVPTNTEAFF
>NA|TRBJ2-6|NA|TRBV27
TGTGCCAGCAGTTTAACTAGAGGAGGGTTCTCTGGGGCCAACGTCCTGACTTTC
CASSLTRGGFSGANVLTF
>TRBD1|TRBJ1-1|many|TRBV19
TGTGCCAGTACTTATATAGGGGGCTTAAAGGTGGCTTTCTTT
CASTYIGGLKVAFF
>NA|TRBJ2-3|few|TRBV7-2
TGTGCCAGCAGCGAAGTCTCGGATACGCAGTATTTT
CASSEVSDTQYF
>NA|TRBJ2-7|NA|TRBV7-9
TGTGCCAGCAGCCCCCCGGACGGACGATCCTACGAGCAGTACTTC
CASSPPDGRSYEQYF
>TRBD1|TRBJ1-2|NA|TRBV2
TGTGCCAGCAGTGAAGTTTTGGGACAGGCGGATGGCTACACCTTC
CASSEVLGQADGYTF
>TRBD1|TRBJ2-4|NA|TRBV11-2
TGTGCCAGCAGCTTTGATCCGGGACAGGGGATGGACATTCAGTACTTC
CASSFDPGQGMDIQYF
>NA|TRBJ2-3|once|TRBV7-2
TGTGCCAGCAGCTTAGTTCCCGATACGCAGTATTTT
CASSLVPDTQYF
>TRBD2|TRBJ2-1|NA|TRBV15
TGTGCCACCAGCAAACGCGGGGGGGACTACAATGAGCAGTTCTTC
CATSKRGGDYNEQFF
>NA|TRBJ1-1|NA|TRBV29-1
TGCAGCGTTGCGGTGGGCACTGAAGCTTTCTTT
CSVAVGTEAFF
>NA|TRBJ1-2|few|TRBV14
TGTGCCAGCAGCCAATTCCCGAATGGCTACACCTTC
CASSQFPNGYTF
>NA|TRBJ2-3|few|TRBV5-1
TGCGCCAGCAGACAGGGAATTAGCACAGATACGCAGTATTTT
CASRQGISTDTQYF
>TRBD1|TRBJ2-2|NA|TRBV30
TGTGCCTGGAGTGTACTGGGGACAGGGGTCACCGGGGAGCTGTTTTTT
CAWSVLGTGVTGELFF
>TRBD2|TRBJ2-3|NA|TRBV5-1
TGCGCCAGCAGCGACGGACTAGCGGGGGGGCCGGGGACAGATACGCAGTATTTT
CASSDGLAGGPGTDTQYF
>TRBD1|TRBJ1-1|NA|TRBV14
TGTGCCAGCAGCCAAGCCGGGACAGGGGGCACTGAAGCTTTCTTT
CASSQAGTGGTEAFF
>TRBD1|TRBJ2-1|few|TRBV19
TGTGCCAGTAGTGAGACAGGGGACAATGAGCAGTTCTTC
CASSETGDNEQFF
>TRBD1|TRBJ2-5|NA|TRBV29-1
TGCAGCGTTGAGCGGACAGGGTACCAAGAGACCCAGTACTTC
CSVERTGYQETQYF
>NA|TRBJ1-2|NA|TRBV11-2
TGTGCCAGCAGCTTTGACAGTTATGGCTACACCTTC
CASSFDSYGYTF
>NA|TRBJ2-3|NA|TRBV5-6
TGTGCCAGCAGCTGGCCGGGGGCAGATACGCAGTATTTT
CASSWPGADTQYF
>NA|TRBJ2-3|few|TRBV29-1
TGCAGCGTCGTTCCGGATACGCAGTATTTT
CSVVPDTQYF
>NA|TRBJ2-3|NA|TRBV18
TGTGCCAGCTCACCAGGGGCCCAAACAGATACGCAGTATTTT
CASSPGAQTDTQYF
>NA|TRBJ2-1|few|TRBV7-3
TGTGCCAGCAGCCCACCTCGCCGGATGGGGAATGAGCAGTTCTTC
CASSPPRRMGNEQFF
>NA|TRBJ1-6|many|TRBV27
TGTGCCAGCAGGGCAGGACGTTCACCCCTCCACTTT
CASRAGRSPLHF
>NA|TRBJ2-2|NA|TRBV9
TGTGCCCCCTGGGACTCTGCGATGAGCGGGGAGCTGTTTTTT
CAPWDSAMSGELFF
>NA|TRBJ2-5|few|TRBV19
TGTGCCAGTAGCCGGGGAACACAAGAGACCCAGTACTTC
CASSRGTQETQYF
>NA|TRBJ2-5|NA|TRBV20-1
TGCAGTGTTAACGAAGAGACCCAGTACTTC
CSVNEETQYF
>NA|TRBJ1-1|few|TRBV7-9
TGTGCCAGCAGCCGTAGGGCCGGGGACACTGAAGCTTTCTTT
CASSRRAGDTEAFF
>NA|TRBJ1-2|NA|TRBV11-3
TGTGCCAGCAGCTTAGATCAGGCGGATGGCTACACCTTC
CASSLDQADGYTF
>NA|TRBJ1-3|NA|TRBV29-1
TGCAGCGTTTCTATTGGAAACACCATATATTTT
CSVSIGNTIYF
>TRBD1|TRBJ1-2|NA|TRBV6-6
TGTGCCAGCAGCCCCGGGACAGGGCCCTATGGCTACACCTTC
CASSPGTGPYGYTF
>TRBD1|TRBJ2-7|few|TRBV7-6
TGTGCCAGCAGCGCCGGGACAGCGAGCTCCTACGAGCAGTACTTC
CASSAGTASSYEQYF
>NA|TRBJ1-1|NA|TRBV29-1
TGCAGCGGGCGACAGAACGCTGAAGCTTTCTTT
CSGRQNAEAFF
>NA|TRBJ1-6|NA|TRBV30
TGTGCCTGGAGCGGACGGTCAAATTCACCCCTCCACTTT
CAWSGRSNSPLHF
>NA|TRBJ1-2|NA|TRBV4-3
TGCGCCAGCAGACCCGACGGGGGAGGAGGCTACACCTTC
CASRPDGGGGYTF
>NA|TRBJ2-3|few|TRBV5-1
TGCGCCAGCAGCTTGGAGGACAGTAGCACAGATACGCAGTATTTT
CASSLEDSSTDTQYF
>NA|TRBJ2-3|NA|TRBV5-6
TGTGCCAGCAGCTTGCTCAGGGGTACTAGCACAGATACGCAGTATTTT
CASSLLRGTSTDTQYF
>NA|TRBJ2-7|NA|TRBV15
TGTGCCACCAGCAGAGCCGTGAGCTCCTACGAGCAGTACTTC
CATSRAVSSYEQYF
>TRBD2|TRBJ2-7|few|TRBV29-1
TGCAGCGTTGTCGGGACTAACTACGAGCAGTACTTC
CSVVGTNYEQYF
>NA|TRBJ2-6|many|TRBV6-6
TGTGCCAGCAGTTCCAGTACTGGGGCCAACGTCCTGACTTTC
CASSSSTGANVLTF
>NA|TRBJ2-3|NA|TRBV30
TGTGCCTGGACAGGGGAAAGCACAGATACGCAGTATTTT
CAWTGESTDTQYF
>TRBD1|TRBJ2-3|NA|TRBV11-2
TGTGCCAGCAGCTTGGACGAGGGGGCATCGGCAGATACGCAGTATTTT
CASSLDEGASADTQYF
>NA|TRBJ2-2|NA|TRBV30
TGTGCCTGGAGTTCGCTGACAGGGAGGTCCGCCAACACCGGGGAGCTGTTTTTT
CAWSSLTGRSANTGELFF
>TRBD1|TRBJ1-2|NA|TRBV30
TGTGCCTGGAGTGGGACAGGGGGATCGGATGGCTACACCTTC
CAWSGTGGSDGYTF
>NA|TRBJ1-1|few|TRBV11-2
TGTGCCAGCAGCTTAGATGAGAGGGGACACACTGAAGCTTTCTTT
CASSLDERGHTEAFF
>TRBD2|TRBJ2-1|NA|TRBV11-3
TGTGCCAGCAGCTTAAAGCGGGGGGGCTCGAATGAGCAGTTCTTC
CASSLKRGGSNEQFF
>NA|TRBJ2-5|few|TRBV18
TGTGCCAGCTCACCAGCCGACAGGCACCAAGAGACCCAGTACTTC
CASSPADRHQETQYF